Here is one T cell receptor (beta chain) with its context. Its antigen is unidentified. This sample stems from a study of cytotoxic CD8 clonotypes in ibrutinib-treated CLL. About the study: Within the patient group, under 12 were relapsed/refractory and roughly 15 treatment-naive, and about 17 were IGHV unmutated. Among patients, 24 responded partially and 2 completely; around 14 then stayed remitted and some twelve progressed after median about 68 months. Study-wide results and caveats: Higher clonality was seen at ibrutinib response and a return toward baseline at progression.

Deep sequencing aimed at 1 in 200,000 to 1 in 1 million T cells' resolution. The repertoire was sequenced with immunoSEQ multiplex PCR; TCRdb's copy has only in-frame clones and lacks some. Of some 350,000 clones in the sample, roughly 67% were seen once. This TCR was sampled from a human donor with chronic lymphocytic leukemia. The specimen was PBMCs, collected after 36 months of ibrutinib treatment.

The CDR3 DNA reads TGTGCCAGCAGTTTATCCCCTACGGATGGTAGGTTCTTC. Translation: CASSLSPTDGRFF. The genes are TRBV28 and TRBJ2-1, with D uncertain. The germline V gene has CDR1 MDHEN and CDR2 SYDVKM. This CDR3 comprises 13 residues. Trimming left V 1 base short and J 15 bases short, with 16 bases between.